This TCR beta chain was captured in a study of T cells in Graves' hyperthyroidism and ophthalmopathy. Overall study context: Peripheral blood was obtained at initial diagnosis, preceding any treatment.

Patients affected by ophthalmopathy presented a Clinical Activity Score of at least 3, a NOSPECS grade of at least 4, and disease duration below 3 months. This clonotype was seen many times. Between the trimmed V and J ends, which lost 0 bases and 2 bases, there was a span of 11 bases. This CDR3 has 15 amino acids. Germline CDR1 MNHEY, CDR2 SVGAGI. RNA transcripts gave rise to amplified TCR beta CDR3 regions. Initially, a first-round RT-PCR of the TCR CDR3 employed the HTBI primer set. A single record per CDR3 protein comes from TCRdb applying MiXCR to the multiplex PCR reads. Of roughly 500,000 distinct CDR3 sequences detected, 15% to 20% appear once; the ten largest clones hold around 32%.

The receptor comes from a young woman with Graves' ophthalmopathy. Specimen: blood. V and J are TRBV6-5 and TRBJ2-7; D may be TRBD2 (5 bases). The CDR3, as DNA: TGTGCCAGCAGTTACTCTAATCTGGGAGCCTACGAGCAGTACTTC. Translation: CASSYSNLGAYEQYF.